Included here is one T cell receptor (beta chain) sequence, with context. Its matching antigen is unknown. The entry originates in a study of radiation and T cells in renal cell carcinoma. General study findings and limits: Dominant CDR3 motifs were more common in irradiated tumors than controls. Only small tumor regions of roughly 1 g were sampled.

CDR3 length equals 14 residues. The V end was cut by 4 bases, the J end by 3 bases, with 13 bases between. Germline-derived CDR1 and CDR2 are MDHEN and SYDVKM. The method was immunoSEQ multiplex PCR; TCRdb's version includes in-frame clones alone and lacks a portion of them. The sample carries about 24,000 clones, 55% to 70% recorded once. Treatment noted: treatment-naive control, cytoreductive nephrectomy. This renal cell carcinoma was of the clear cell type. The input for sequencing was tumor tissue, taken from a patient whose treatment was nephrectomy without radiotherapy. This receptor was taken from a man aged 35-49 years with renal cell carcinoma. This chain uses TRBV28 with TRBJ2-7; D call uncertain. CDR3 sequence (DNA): TGTGCCAGCAGTTCGACCGGACGGAACTACGAGCAGTACGTC. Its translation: CASSSTGRNYEQYV.